The clone carrying this T cell receptor beta chain has ten or more counts. The antigen remains unidentified. This sample was included in a study of early T cells in non-severe SARS-CoV-2 infection. Study-level results: A preference for anti-spike CD8 responses marked VDJdb matching, which missed private and CD4 specificities.

Attached unique molecular identifiers marked individual cDNA molecules. MiXCR, run by TCRdb on the 5' RACE reads, gives a single entry per CDR3 protein. The data show around 52,000 distinct CDR3 sequences, around 13% seen once. This TCR was sampled from an adult who was a healthcare worker with PCR-confirmed SARS-CoV-2 infection or an uninfected control (not recorded which). Sample: whole blood.

The CDR3 bases are TGTGCCAGCAGCTTAGGAGCGGGGTCGAACACCGGGGAGCTGTTTTTT. This codes for CASSLGAGSNTGELFF. The chain links TRBV7-8 to TRBJ2-2; 7 bases are a match to TRBD2. The CDR3 has 16 residues. V was clipped by 1 base and J by 0 bases; unmatched bases: 2. The germline CDR1 and CDR2 sequences are SGHVS and FQNEAQ.